The 27 T cell receptor beta chains reported below all come from one sample, sequenced in a study of identical twins (dated by TCRdb to 2016 to 2017). The method was 5' RACE. The reads were generated on an Illumina HiSeq 2000. Starting from the raw public reads, TCRdb applied fastp trimming at Q25, assembled clones with MiXCR and retained in-frame beta chains. Every entry covers one CDR3 protein and lists the most common genes and DNA from its rows. The sample data list approximately 690,000 distinct CDR3 sequences, and 5.5% to 6.5% of these were observed just once. Of the sample, roughly 1.8% falls within the top ten clones. Material: naive T cells sorted from blood. The sample's cell subset or site label, decoded: cells isolated with a human naive T-cell isolation kit. The receptors derive from a man aged 18-30 years in good health.

This clonotype was detected only a few times. A much larger clonotype is one base distant, so this may be a read error. The J gene is TRBJ2-6, the V gene TRBV29-1; D uncertain. This CDR3 region has 13 residues. Germline V CDR1 and CDR2: SQVTM, ANQGSEA. Deletions cut 4 bases from V and 0 bases from J, with 4 bases between. The CDR3 protein is CSVAGSGANVLTF. Here the CDR3 DNA reads TGCAGCGTTGCGGGCTCTGGGGCCAACGTCCTGACTTTC.

This clonotype showed up many times. Written as DNA, the CDR3 is TGTGCCAGTAGTATTGGTCTAGCGGGAGATAGGGATGAGCAGTTCTTC. This sequence encodes CASSIGLAGDRDEQFF. This rearrangement joins TRBV19 to TRBJ2-1; 10 nucleotides match TRBD2. The CDR3 loop spans 16 amino acids. V shed 3 bases and J 8 bases; nucleotides not matched to a gene: 10. CDR1 is LNHDA, CDR2 SQIVND, per germline (reference sequence).

This clonotype came up a few times. The J gene is TRBJ2-1, the V gene TRBV19; no clear D gene. The CDR3 contains 14 residues. The V and J ends lost 5 bases and 7 bases respectively, with 15 bases between them. In germline, CDR1 is LNHDA, CDR2 SQIVND (reference sequence). For the CDR3, the DNA is TGTGCCAGTAGTGACCATGACCGATGGAATGAGCAGTTCTTC. Residues: CASSDHDRWNEQFF.

The V call is TRBV4-1, the J call TRBJ2-2; the D is unclear. Germline V gene data show CDR1 as MGHRA and CDR2 as YSYEKL. CDR3 length: 16 amino acids. V lost 5 bases and J lost 6, with 19 bases in between. The CDR3 sequence: CASSVQDLIVPGELFF. The CDR3, as DNA: TGCGCCAGCAGCGTGCAGGACCTTATTGTCCCCGGGGAGCTGTTTTTT.

This clonotype was recorded at least ten times. This chain links TRBV29-1 with TRBJ2-2; D is uncertain. Germline V gene lookup returns CDR1 SQVTM and CDR2 ANQGSEA. Trimming stripped 5 bases from V and 0 bases from J, with 7 bases between. This CDR3 is built from 13 residues. CDR3 in DNA: TGCAGCGTTCGGCTAGCGAACACCGGGGAGCTGTTTTTT. It is translated as CSVRLANTGELFF.

In its sample, this clonotype was seen many times. This chain links TRBV29-1 with TRBJ2-3, with D tentatively TRBD2 (6 bases). In germline, CDR1 is SQVTM, CDR2 ANQGSEA. V was trimmed by 6 bases and J by 4 bases, leaving 17 bases between them. There are 14 residues in the CDR3. The CDR3 loop is CSVGHGGAPDTQYF. In DNA form, the CDR3 reads TGCAGCGTAGGGCATGGAGGGGCGCCAGATACGCAGTATTTT.

The V gene is TRBV27, the J gene TRBJ2-5; a possible D gene is TRBD1 (5 bases). With 3 bases removed from V and 7 bases from J, the gap between germline ends came to 18 bases. This CDR3 region has 15 residues. In germline, CDR1 is MNHEY, CDR2 SMNVEV (reference sequence). CDR3 loop: CASSFRSGNDGTQYF. CDR3 DNA: TGTGCCAGCAGTTTTAGGTCAGGGAATGATGGGACCCAGTACTTC.

The sample holds many counts of this clonotype. The chain carries TRBV7-8 and TRBJ1-1; perhaps TRBD1 as D (5 bases). CDR3 length equals 16 residues. Per the germline V gene, CDR1 is SGHVS and CDR2 is FQNEAQ. The V and J ends lost 2 bases and 3 bases respectively, with 16 bases between them. CDR3 nucleotide sequence: TGTGCCAGCAGCTTACGCCCGGAGGGGACGTACACTGAAGCTTTCTTT. Its protein product is CASSLRPEGTYTEAFF.

Many counts were recorded for this clonotype. The V call is TRBV6-1, the J call TRBJ2-7, with 7 bases lining up with TRBD1. Germline V gene data show CDR1 as MNHNS and CDR2 as SASEGT. The V segment lost 3 bases and the J segment 3 bases; nucleotides outside the gene matches: 5. The CDR3 runs 14 residues. The CDR3 region is CASSDRGLGYEQYF. Written as DNA, the CDR3 is TGTGCCAGCAGTGACAGGGGGTTAGGCTACGAGCAGTACTTC.

In its sample, this clonotype was seen a few times. V gene TRBV5-1 combines with J gene TRBJ2-2; 7 nucleotides align to TRBD1. Per the germline V gene, CDR1 is SGHRS and CDR2 is YFSETQ. J was trimmed by 2 bases and V by 4 bases; bases with no gene match: 11. The CDR3 extends over 17 amino acids. CDR3 protein: CASSRGSTGPNTGELFF. The CDR3 DNA sequence: TGCGCCAGCAGCCGGGGATCGACAGGGCCAAACACCGGGGAGCTGTTTTTT.

This clonotype was counted ten times or more. The J gene is TRBJ2-7, the V gene TRBV29-1, with TRBD2 matching over 7 bases. CDR3 length: 12 residues. CDR1 SQVTM and CDR2 ANQGSEA come from the germline V gene. Unmatched junction bases numbered 2, after V lost 4 bases and J lost 2 bases. CDR3 in DNA: TGCAGCGTTGGACGGGGGGCCTACGAGCAGTACTTC. Translating gives CSVGRGAYEQYF.

This clonotype was picked up a small number of times. This chain joins TRBV11-2 and TRBJ2-5; the match to TRBD2 covers 11 bases. With 5 bases clipped from V and 4 bases from J, the junction kept 9 bases outside the gene matches. The CDR3 consists of 16 residues. The germline gives CDR1 SGHAT, CDR2 FQNNGV. CDR3: CASSPVAGGPGETQYF. The DNA of the CDR3 is TGTGCCAGCAGCCCAGTAGCGGGAGGGCCCGGAGAGACCCAGTACTTC.

This clonotype was seen many times. The CDR3 DNA follows: TGTGCCAGCAGCGTGAGGTCTGGCGCTAACTATGGCTACACCTTC. This translates into CASSVRSGANYGYTF. This sequence joins TRBV9 and TRBJ1-2; no firm D call. The CDR3 extends over 15 amino acids. Trimming removed 2 bases at V and 0 bases at J, with 11 bases between. CDR1 and CDR2 from the germline V gene are SGDLS and YYNGEE.

The sample holds many counts of this clonotype. The CDR3 reads CASSSSSRSSYNEQFF. In DNA form, the CDR3 reads TGTGCCAGCAGTTCCTCTAGCAGAAGCTCCTACAATGAGCAGTTCTTC. This chain uses TRBV12-3 or TRBV12-4 with TRBJ2-1; weak D call: TRBD2 (5 bases). The CDR3 totals 16 residues. Trimming stripped 4 bases from V and 0 bases from J, with 13 bases between.

This clonotype appeared many times. This sequence joins TRBV20-1 and TRBJ2-7, with D possibly being TRBD2 (6 bases). The CDR3 length is 18 residues. Germline V lookup: CDR1 DFQATT, CDR2 SNEGSKA (reference sequence). V lost 6 bases and J lost 0, with 27 bases in between. The CDR3 is CSASAISGSRQSSYEQYF. DNA of the CDR3: TGCAGTGCAAGTGCGATTAGCGGCAGCCGCCAAAGCTCCTACGAGCAGTACTTC.

This clonotype was found many times. The V and J genes are TRBV12-3 or TRBV12-4 and TRBJ1-1; D might be TRBD1 (5 bases). This CDR3 is built from 18 residues. V lost 2 bases, J lost 1 base, and 20 bases lay in between. The CDR3 nucleotides are TGTGCCAGCAGTTTATTTGTTAGTGGGGGTACAGGGAACACTGAAGCTTTCTTT. Amino acids: CASSLFVSGGTGNTEAFF.

This clonotype was counted between two and nine times. The genes are TRBV12-3 or TRBV12-4 and TRBJ2-5, with D possibly matching TRBD2 (6 bases). The V end was cut by 6 bases, the J end by 7 bases, with 12 bases between. The CDR3 loop spans 12 amino acids. The CDR3 loop reads CASSGGVGTQYF. The CDR3 DNA is TGTGCCAGCAGCGGGGGAGTGGGGACCCAGTACTTC.

In this sample, this clonotype turned up many times. J is TRBJ2-3 and V is TRBV6-2 or TRBV6-3, with TRBD2 identical over 7 bases. V gave up 3 bases and J gave up 1 base; unmatched junction bases: 7. Germline CDR1 MNHEY, CDR2 SVGEGT. This CDR3 has 16 residues. The chain's CDR3 is CASSYPVAGGTDTQYF. The CDR3 DNA reads as TGTGCCAGCAGTTATCCCGTCGCGGGAGGCACAGATACGCAGTATTTT.

This sequence joins TRBV2 and TRBJ2-7; D is unclear. Deletions cut 4 bases from V and 0 bases from J, with 10 bases between. Germline CDR1 is SNHLY and CDR2 is FYNNEI. The CDR3 consists of 14 residues. DNA for the CDR3: TGTGCCAGCAGTGTGAGTCGAGCCTCCTACGAGCAGTACGTC. Amino acids: CASSVSRASYEQYV.

Many counts were recorded for this clonotype. The J gene is TRBJ2-5, the V gene TRBV15, with 8 bases identical to TRBD2. This CDR3 has 18 amino acids. J was trimmed by 3 bases and V by 0 bases; bases with no gene match: 12. Germline CDR1 reads LNHNV; CDR2 reads YYDKDF (reference sequence). The CDR3 nucleotides read TGTGCCACCAGCAGAGATTTTGGCGCGGGAGGCTACAAAGAGACCCAGTACTTC. It is translated as CATSRDFGAGGYKETQYF.

This clonotype was seen many times. The rearrangement uses TRBV12-3 or TRBV12-4 and TRBJ1-5; D is possibly TRBD1 (6 bases). The CDR3 is made up of 17 amino acids. Between the trimmed V and J ends, which lost 3 bases and 0 bases, there was a span of 15 bases. The CDR3 DNA follows: TGTGCCAGCAGTTTTTATGGGCAGGGGTTTAGCAATCAGCCCCAGCATTTT. It is translated as CASSFYGQGFSNQPQHF.

This clonotype was recorded at least ten times. CDR3 coding DNA: TGCAGCGTTGAGCAGGTGAACCCCTATGGCTACACCTTC. Protein sequence: CSVEQVNPYGYTF. This chain connects TRBV29-1 to TRBJ1-2; no clear D. V was trimmed by 3 bases and J by 4 bases, leaving 12 bases between them. CDR3 length equals 13 residues. Germline lookup yields CDR1 SQVTM and CDR2 ANQGSEA.

A remark on this clonotype: One end of the junction varies from germline; a read error may be responsible. The V gene is TRBV7-9, the J gene TRBJ1-1; 10 nucleotides match TRBD1. The CDR3 consists of 14 residues. Germline V gives CDR1 SEHNR, CDR2 FQNEAQ (reference sequence). The CDR3 nucleotides read TGTTCCAGCAGCCGGACAGGGGGGAACACTGAAGCTTTCTTT. It encodes CSSSRTGGNTEAFF.

The rearrangement joins TRBV18 to TRBJ2-7; D call uncertain. CDR1 is KGHSH, CDR2 LQKENI, per germline. The CDR3 covers 12 residues. V lost 2 bases and J lost 5, with 7 bases in between. The CDR3 loop is CASSPARNEQYF. CDR3 coding DNA: TGTGCCAGCTCACCAGCGAGGAACGAGCAGTACTTC.

This clonotype was seen many times. The V call is TRBV11-2, the J call TRBJ2-3; TRBD2 aligns across 7 bases. V was clipped by 7 bases and J by 4 bases; unmatched bases: 8. The CDR3 length is 14 residues. CDR1 and CDR2 (germline): SGHAT, FQNNGV. The CDR3 bases are TGTGCCAGCAATGGGGGGGGTATTTCAGATACGCAGTATTTT. Residues: CASNGGGISDTQYF. Combining the CDR3 with reference TRBV11-2 and TRBJ2-3 gives the whole variable domain EAGVAQSPRYKIIEKRQSVAFWCNPISGHATLYWYQQILGQGPKLLIQFQNNGVVDDSQLPKDRFSAERLKGVDSTLKIQPAKLEDSAVYLCASNGGGISDTQYFGPGTRLTVL.

This clonotype was recorded many times. J is TRBJ2-3 and V is TRBV10-3; 10 bases match TRBD2. The germline V gene has CDR1 ENHRY and CDR2 SYGVKD. V was pared by 3 bases and J by 2 bases, with 8 bases of the junction left unmatched. CDR3 length: 17 residues. As DNA, the CDR3 is TGTGCCATCAGTGACCTAGCGGGAGACGCGGACACAGATACGCAGTATTTT. This encodes CAISDLAGDADTDTQYF.

This clonotype showed up many times. The chain has TRBV6-2 or TRBV6-3 and TRBJ2-3; 9 bases are a match to TRBD2. CDR1 and CDR2 (germline): MNHEY, SVGEGT. CDR3 size: 15 residues. J was trimmed by 6 bases and V by 8 bases; bases with no gene match: 12. CDR3 in DNA: TGTGCCAGCGCGTTAGCGGGAGTTTTCTCCGATACGCAGTATTTT. It codes for CASALAGVFSDTQYF.